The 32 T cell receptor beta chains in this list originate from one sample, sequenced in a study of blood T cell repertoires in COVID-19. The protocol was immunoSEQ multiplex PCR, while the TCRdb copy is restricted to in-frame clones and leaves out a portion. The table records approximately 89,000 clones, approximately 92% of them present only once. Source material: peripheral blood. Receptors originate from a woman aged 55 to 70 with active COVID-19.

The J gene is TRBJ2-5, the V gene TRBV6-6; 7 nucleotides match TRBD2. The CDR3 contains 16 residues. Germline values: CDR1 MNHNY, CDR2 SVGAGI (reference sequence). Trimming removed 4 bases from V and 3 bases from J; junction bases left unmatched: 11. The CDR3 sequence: CASSSTSGASKETQYF. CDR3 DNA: TGTGCCAGCAGTTCCACAAGCGGGGCCTCGAAAGAGACCCAGTACTTC.

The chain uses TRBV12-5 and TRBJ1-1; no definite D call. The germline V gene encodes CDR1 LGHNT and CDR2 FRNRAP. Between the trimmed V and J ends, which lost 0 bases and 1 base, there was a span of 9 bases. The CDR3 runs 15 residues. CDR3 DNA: TGTGCTAGTGGTTTGGTATTTTCAGGGAACACTGAAGCTTTCTTT. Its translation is CASGLVFSGNTEAFF.

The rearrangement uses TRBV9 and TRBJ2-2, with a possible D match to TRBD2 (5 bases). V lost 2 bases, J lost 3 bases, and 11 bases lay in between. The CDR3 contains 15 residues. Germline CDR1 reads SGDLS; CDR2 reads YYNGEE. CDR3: CASSVTGKDTGELFF. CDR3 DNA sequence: TGTGCCAGCAGCGTGACGGGGAAGGACACCGGGGAGCTGTTTTTT.

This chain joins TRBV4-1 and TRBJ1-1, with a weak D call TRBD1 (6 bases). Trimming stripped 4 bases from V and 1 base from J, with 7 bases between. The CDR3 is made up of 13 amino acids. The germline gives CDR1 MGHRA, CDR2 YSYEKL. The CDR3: CASSRTANTEAFF. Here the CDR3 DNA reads TGCGCCAGCAGCCGGACAGCGAACACTGAAGCTTTCTTT.

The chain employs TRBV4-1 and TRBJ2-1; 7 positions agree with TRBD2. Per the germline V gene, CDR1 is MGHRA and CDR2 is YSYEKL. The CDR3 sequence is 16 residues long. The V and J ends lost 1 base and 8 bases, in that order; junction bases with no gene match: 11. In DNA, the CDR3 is TGCGCCAGCAGCCAAGGGGAGAGACTAGCAGGCGATGAGCAGTTCTTC. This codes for CASSQGERLAGDEQFF.

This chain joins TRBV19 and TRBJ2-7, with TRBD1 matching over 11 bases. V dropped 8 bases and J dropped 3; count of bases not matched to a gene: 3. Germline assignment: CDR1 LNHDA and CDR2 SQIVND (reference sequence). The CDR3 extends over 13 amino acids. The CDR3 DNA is TGTGCCAGTTCCGGGACAGGGGGCTACGAGCAGTACTTC. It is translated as CASSGTGGYEQYF.

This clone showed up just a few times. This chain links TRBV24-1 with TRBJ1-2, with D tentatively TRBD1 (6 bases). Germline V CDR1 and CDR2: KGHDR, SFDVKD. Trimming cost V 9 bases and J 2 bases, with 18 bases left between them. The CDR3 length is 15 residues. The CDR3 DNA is TGTGCCACCCGGGGCCCAGGGGTCGTAAACTATGGCTACACCTTC. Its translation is CATRGPGVVNYGYTF.

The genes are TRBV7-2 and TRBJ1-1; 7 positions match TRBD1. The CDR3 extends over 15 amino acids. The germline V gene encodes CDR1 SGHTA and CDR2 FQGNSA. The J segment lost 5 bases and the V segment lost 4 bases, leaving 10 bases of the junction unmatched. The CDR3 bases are TGTGCCAGCAGCTCCAGGGGGGTCGAATGGACTGAAGCTTTCTTT. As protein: CASSSRGVEWTEAFF.

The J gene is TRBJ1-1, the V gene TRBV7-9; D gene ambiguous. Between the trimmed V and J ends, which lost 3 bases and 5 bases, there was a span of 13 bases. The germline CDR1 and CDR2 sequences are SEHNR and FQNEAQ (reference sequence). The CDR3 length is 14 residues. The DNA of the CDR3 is TGTGCCAGCAGCTTCCAAGCCGGGAGGACTGAAGCTTTCTTT. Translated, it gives CASSFQAGRTEAFF.

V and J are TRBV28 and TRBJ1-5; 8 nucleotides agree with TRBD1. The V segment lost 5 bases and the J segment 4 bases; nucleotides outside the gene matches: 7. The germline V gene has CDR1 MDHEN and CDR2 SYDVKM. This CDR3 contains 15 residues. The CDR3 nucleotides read TGTGCCAGCAGTCTCAGGGACAGGAGAAATCAGCCCCAGCATTTT. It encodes CASSLRDRRNQPQHF.

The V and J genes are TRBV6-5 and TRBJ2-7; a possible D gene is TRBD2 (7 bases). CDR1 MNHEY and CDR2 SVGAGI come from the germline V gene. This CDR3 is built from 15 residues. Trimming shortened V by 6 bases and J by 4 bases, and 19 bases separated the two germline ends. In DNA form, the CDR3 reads TGTGCCAGCAGCCGTTCCCTGGGAGGGGGTTACGAGCAGTACTTC. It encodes CASSRSLGGGYEQYF.

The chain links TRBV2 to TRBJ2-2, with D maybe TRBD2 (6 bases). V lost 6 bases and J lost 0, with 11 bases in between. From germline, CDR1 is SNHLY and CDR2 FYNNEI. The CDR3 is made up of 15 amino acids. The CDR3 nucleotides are TGTGCCAGCAGCGTAGCGGAGCCGAACACCGGGGAGCTGTTTTTT. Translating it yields CASSVAEPNTGELFF.

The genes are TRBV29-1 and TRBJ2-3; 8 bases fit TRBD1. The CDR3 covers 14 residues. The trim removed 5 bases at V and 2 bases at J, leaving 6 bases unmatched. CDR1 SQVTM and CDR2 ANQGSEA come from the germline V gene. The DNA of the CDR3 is TGCAGCGTTTCAGGGGGCTCAGTCACAGATACGCAGTATTTT. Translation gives CSVSGGSVTDTQYF.

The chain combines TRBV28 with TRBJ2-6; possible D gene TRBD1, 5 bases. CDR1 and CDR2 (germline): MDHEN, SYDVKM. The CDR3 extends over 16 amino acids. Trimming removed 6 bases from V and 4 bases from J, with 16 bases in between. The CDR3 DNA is TGTGCCAGCAGCACAGAAAGGGGTTCCGGGGCCAACGTCCTGACTTTC. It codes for CASSTERGSGANVLTF. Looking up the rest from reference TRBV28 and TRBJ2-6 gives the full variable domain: DVKVTQSSRYLVKRTGEKVFLECVQDMDHENMFWYRQDPGLGLRLIYFSYDVKMKEKGDIPEGYSVSREKKERFSLILESASTNQTSMYLCASSTERGSGANVLTFGAGSRLTVL.

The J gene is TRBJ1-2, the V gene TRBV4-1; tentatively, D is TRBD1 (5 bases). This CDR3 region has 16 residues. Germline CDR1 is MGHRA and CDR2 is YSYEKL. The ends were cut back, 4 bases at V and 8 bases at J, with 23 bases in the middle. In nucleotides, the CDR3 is TGCGCCAGCAGCCGACGAGGGACGGGAGAAAATATGGGCTACACCTTC. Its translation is CASSRRGTGENMGYTF.

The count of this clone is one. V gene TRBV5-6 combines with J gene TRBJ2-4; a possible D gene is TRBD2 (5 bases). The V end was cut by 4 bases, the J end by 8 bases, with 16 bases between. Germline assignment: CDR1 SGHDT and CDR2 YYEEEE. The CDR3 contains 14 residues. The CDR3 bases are TGTGCCAGCAGCCCGGCCGACTACATACACATTCAGTACTTC. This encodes CASSPADYIHIQYF.

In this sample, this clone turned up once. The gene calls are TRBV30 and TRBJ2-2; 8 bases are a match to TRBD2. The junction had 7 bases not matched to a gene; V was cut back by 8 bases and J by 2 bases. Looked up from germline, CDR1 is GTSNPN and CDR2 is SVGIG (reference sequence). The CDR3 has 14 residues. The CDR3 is CASRTSGNTGELFF. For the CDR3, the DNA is TGTGCCAGCCGAACTAGCGGCAACACCGGGGAGCTGTTTTTT.

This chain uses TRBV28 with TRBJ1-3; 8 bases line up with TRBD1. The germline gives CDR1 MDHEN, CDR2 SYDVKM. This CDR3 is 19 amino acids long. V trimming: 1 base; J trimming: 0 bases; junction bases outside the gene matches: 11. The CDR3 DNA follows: TGTGCCAGCAGTTTATTGCTGACAGGGGCCAGAAGCTCTGGAAACACCATATATTTT. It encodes CASSLLLTGARSSGNTIYF.

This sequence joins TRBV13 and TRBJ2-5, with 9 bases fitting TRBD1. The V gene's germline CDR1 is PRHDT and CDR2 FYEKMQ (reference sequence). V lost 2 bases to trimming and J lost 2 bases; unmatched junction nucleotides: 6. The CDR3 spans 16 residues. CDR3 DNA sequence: TGTGCCAGCAGCTTAACCGGGACAGGGACTCAAGAGACCCAGTACTTC. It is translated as CASSLTGTGTQETQYF.

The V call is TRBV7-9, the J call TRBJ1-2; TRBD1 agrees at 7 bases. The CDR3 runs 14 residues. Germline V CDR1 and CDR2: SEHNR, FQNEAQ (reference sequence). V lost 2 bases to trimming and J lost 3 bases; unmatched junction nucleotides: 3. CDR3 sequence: CASSLNRGDYGYTF. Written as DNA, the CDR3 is TGTGCCAGCAGCTTAAACAGGGGCGACTATGGCTACACCTTC.

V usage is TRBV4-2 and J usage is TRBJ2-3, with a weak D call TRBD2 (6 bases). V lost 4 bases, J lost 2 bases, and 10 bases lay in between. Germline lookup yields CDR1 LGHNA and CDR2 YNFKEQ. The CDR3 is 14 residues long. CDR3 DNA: TGTGCCAGCAGCCCGGGGACTTTCACAGATACGCAGTATTTT. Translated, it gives CASSPGTFTDTQYF.

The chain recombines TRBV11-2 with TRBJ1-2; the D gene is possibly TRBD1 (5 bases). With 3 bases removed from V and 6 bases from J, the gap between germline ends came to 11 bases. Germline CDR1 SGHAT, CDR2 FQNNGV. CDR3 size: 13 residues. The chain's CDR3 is CASSLAGQNGYTF. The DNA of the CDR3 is TGTGCCAGCAGCTTGGCGGGGCAGAATGGCTACACCTTC.

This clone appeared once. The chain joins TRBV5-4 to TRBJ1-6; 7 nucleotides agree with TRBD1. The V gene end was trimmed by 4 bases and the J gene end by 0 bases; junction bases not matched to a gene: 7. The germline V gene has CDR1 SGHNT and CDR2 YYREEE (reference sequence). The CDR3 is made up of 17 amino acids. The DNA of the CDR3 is TGTGCCAGCAGCCAGATGACAGGGAGCTCCTATAATTCACCCCTCCACTTT. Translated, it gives CASSQMTGSSYNSPLHF.

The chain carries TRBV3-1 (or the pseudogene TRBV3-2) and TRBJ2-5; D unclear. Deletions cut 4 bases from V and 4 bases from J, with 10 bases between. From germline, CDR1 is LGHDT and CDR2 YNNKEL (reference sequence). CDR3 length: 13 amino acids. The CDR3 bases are TGTGCCAGCAGCCTTCACCAGTCAGAGACCCAGTACTTC. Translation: CASSLHQSETQYF.

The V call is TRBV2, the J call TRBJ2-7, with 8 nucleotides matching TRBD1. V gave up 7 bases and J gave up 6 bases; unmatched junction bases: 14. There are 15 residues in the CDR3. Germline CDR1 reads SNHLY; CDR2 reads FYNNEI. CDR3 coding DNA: TGTGCCAGCAATCCCCGGGACAGGAGCCCCCGCGAGCAGTACTTC. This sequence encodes CASNPRDRSPREQYF. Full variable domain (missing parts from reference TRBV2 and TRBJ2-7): EPEVTQTPSHQVTQMGQEVILRCVPISNHLYFYWYRQILGQKVEFLVSFYNNEISEKSEIFDDQFSVERPDGSNFTLKIRSTKLEDSAMYFCASNPRDRSPREQYFGPGTRLTVT.

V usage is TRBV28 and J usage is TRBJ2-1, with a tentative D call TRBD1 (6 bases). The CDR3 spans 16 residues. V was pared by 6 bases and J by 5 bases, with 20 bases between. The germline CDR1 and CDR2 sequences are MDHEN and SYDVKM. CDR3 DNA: TGTGCCAGCAGCCCTAACCTCAGGGGTAATAACAATGAGCAGTTCTTC. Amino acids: CASSPNLRGNNNEQFF. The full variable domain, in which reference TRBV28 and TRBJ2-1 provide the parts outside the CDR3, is DVKVTQSSRYLVKRTGEKVFLECVQDMDHENMFWYRQDPGLGLRLIYFSYDVKMKEKGDIPEGYSVSREKKERFSLILESASTNQTSMYLCASSPNLRGNNNEQFFGPGTRLTVL.

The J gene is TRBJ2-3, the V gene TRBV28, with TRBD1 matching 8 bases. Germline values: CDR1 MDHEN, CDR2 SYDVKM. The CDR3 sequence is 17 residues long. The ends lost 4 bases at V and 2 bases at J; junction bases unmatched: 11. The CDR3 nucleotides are TGTGCCAGCAGTTCCGGGACAGGAAGGGTCTCCACAGATACGCAGTATTTT. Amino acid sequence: CASSSGTGRVSTDTQYF.

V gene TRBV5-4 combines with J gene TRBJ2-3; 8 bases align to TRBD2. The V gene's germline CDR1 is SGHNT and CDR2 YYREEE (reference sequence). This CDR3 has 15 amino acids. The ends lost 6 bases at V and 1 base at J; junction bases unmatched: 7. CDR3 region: CASTAGGLGTDTQYF. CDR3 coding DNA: TGTGCCAGCACGGCGGGGGGCCTAGGCACAGATACGCAGTATTTT.

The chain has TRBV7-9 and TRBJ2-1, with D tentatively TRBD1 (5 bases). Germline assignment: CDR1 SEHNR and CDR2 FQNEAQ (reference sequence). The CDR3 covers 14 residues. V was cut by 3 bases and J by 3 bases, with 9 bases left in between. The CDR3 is CASSFDRNYNEQFF. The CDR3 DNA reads TGTGCCAGCAGCTTCGACAGAAACTACAATGAGCAGTTCTTC.

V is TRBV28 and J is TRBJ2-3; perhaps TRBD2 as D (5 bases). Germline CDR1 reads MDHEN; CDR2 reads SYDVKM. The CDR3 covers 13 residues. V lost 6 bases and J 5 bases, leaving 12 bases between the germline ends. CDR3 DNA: TGTGCCAGCAGCCCCACCGGGGTAGATACGCAGTATTTT. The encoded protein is CASSPTGVDTQYF.

The CDR3 DNA reads as TGTGCCAGCAGCTCGTTGACAGGGGTCAATGAAAAACTGTTTTTT. Protein sequence: CASSSLTGVNEKLFF. J is TRBJ1-4 and V is TRBV5-4; 8 positions agree with TRBD1. Germline lookup yields CDR1 SGHNT and CDR2 YYREEE (reference sequence). CDR3 length equals 15 residues. Losses at the gene ends were 3 bases for V and 5 bases for J; bases not matched to a gene: 6.

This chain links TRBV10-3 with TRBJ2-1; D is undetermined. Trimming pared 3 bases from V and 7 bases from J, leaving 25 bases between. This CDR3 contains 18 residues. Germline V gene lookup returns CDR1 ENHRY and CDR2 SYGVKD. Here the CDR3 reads CAISDSSSEISVRNEQFF. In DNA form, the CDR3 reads TGTGCCATCAGTGATAGCTCGTCGGAAATTTCGGTGCGGAATGAGCAGTTCTTC.